The 8 T cell receptor beta chains in this list originate from one sample, sequenced in a study of shared clonotypes between healthy human individuals. Using immunoSEQ multiplex PCR, the repertoire was profiled, and TCRdb retains in-frame clones only, with some absent. The sample lists 980,000 or so clones, approximately 80% occurring once. Sequenced sample: memory CD4+ T cells sorted from blood. Sample subset: CD45RA-negative fraction. All receptors come from a man younger than 35 in good health.

The chain joins TRBV25-1 to TRBJ2-1; D possibly matches TRBD1 or TRBD2 (5 bases each). Trimming removed 5 bases from V and 6 bases from J, with 14 bases in between. The CDR3 runs to 14 residues. In germline, CDR1 is MGHDK, CDR2 SYGVNS. The CDR3 is CASSPMGVSNEQFF. In DNA form, the CDR3 reads TGTGCCAGCAGTCCCATGGGGGTTAGCAATGAGCAGTTCTTC.

The gene calls are TRBV7-2 and TRBJ1-4; no clear D gene. V lost 3 bases, J lost 7 bases, and 12 bases lay in between. Looked up from germline, CDR1 is SGHTA and CDR2 is FQGNSA. The CDR3 totals 14 residues. The CDR3, as DNA: TGTGCCAGCAGCTTGGACCGTACTTCTGAAAAACTGTTTTTT. Amino acids: CASSLDRTSEKLFF.

The table lists this clone with a few counts. The chain combines TRBV7-2 with TRBJ1-3; D uncertain. Germline CDR1 and CDR2: SGHTA and FQGNSA. This CDR3 has 14 amino acids. Deletions cut 5 bases from V and 1 base from J, with 9 bases between. The CDR3 is CASSPWGSGNTIYF. Written as DNA, the CDR3 is TGTGCCAGCAGCCCGTGGGGTTCTGGAAACACCATATATTTT.

J is TRBJ2-5 and V is TRBV27; 7 bases agree with TRBD2. CDR1 is MNHEY and CDR2 is SMNVEV in the germline V gene (reference sequence). The CDR3 spans 15 residues. Losses at the gene ends were 2 bases for V and 4 bases for J; bases not matched to a gene: 7. The CDR3 sequence is CASSLLGRAGETQYF. CDR3 nucleotide sequence: TGTGCCAGCAGTTTACTTGGGAGGGCCGGAGAGACCCAGTACTTC.

The table lists this clone with a count of one. The chain couples TRBV12-5 to TRBJ2-2, with 9 nucleotides matching TRBD1. Germline CDR1 is LGHNT and CDR2 is FRNRAP. The CDR3 spans 16 residues. Unmatched junction bases numbered 9, after V lost 5 bases and J lost 5 bases. Here the CDR3 DNA reads TGTGCTAGTGGTCCAGGGACAGGGAGAAATACCGGGGAGCTGTTTTTT. Translation gives CASGPGTGRNTGELFF.

The J gene is TRBJ1-2, the V gene TRBV20-1, with a weak D call TRBD1 (6 bases). Trimming took 8 bases from V and 4 from J, leaving 11 bases between them. The CDR3 is made up of 11 amino acids. From germline, CDR1 is DFQATT and CDR2 SNEGSKA (reference sequence). The DNA of the CDR3 is TGCAGTCCCACAGGGATCTATGGCTACACCTTC. It encodes CSPTGIYGYTF.

With respect to this clone: Other DNA variants within this sample encode the same CDR3. The rearrangement links TRBV18 to TRBJ1-4; D is ambiguous. The CDR3 extends over 13 amino acids. Germline-derived CDR1 and CDR2 are KGHSH and LQKENI. Trimming removed 6 bases from V and 8 bases from J, with 13 bases in between. DNA of the CDR3: TGTGCCAGCTCGAGGGAATCCGGCGAAAAACTGTTTTTT. It is translated as CASSRESGEKLFF.

This sequence joins TRBV18 and TRBJ2-3; perhaps TRBD1 as D (5 bases). The V end was cut by 3 bases, the J end by 9 bases, with 16 bases between. The CDR3 is 14 amino acids. CDR1 is KGHSH, CDR2 LQKENI, per germline. This CDR3 is CASSPLDTWETQYF. CDR3 bases: TGTGCCAGCTCACCCTTGGACACATGGGAAACGCAGTATTTT.